This note documents a single T cell receptor (beta chain) sequence. Its antigen is still unknown. The time point: persistent/refractory GD, antithyroid drugs over 5 years with positive TRAb. The TCR library was made from RNA that had been extracted from PBMCs in TRIzol. This record comes from a study of regulatory T cells in long-lasting Graves disease. About the research overall: Patients met the persistent Graves' disease definition after over 5 years of antithyroid drugs with positive TSH receptor antibodies.

Notes on the study in general: Researchers reported studying only peripheral blood, not thyroid tissue. With a few thousand shared public clonotypes, persistent patients exceeded new patients, who shared over 850.

Building the TCR beta libraries relied on iRepertoire HTBI primers, and CDR3 regions underwent Arm-PCR. TCRdb fed the multiplex PCR reads into MiXCR, producing one record per CDR3 protein. This table holds over 650,000 distinct CDR3 sequences, approximately 29% found once. The sequences come from peripheral blood mononuclear cells (PBMCs), collected when the disease was refractory, from a patient treated with antithyroid drugs. The clonotype originates from a female donor with Graves disease.

The CDR3 is CSALDSPRKGYEQYF. In DNA form, the CDR3 reads TGCAGCGCATTGGACAGCCCCCGAAAGGGCTACGAGCAGTACTTC. The chain recombines TRBV29-1 with TRBJ2-7, with D maybe TRBD1 (6 bases). CDR3 size: 15 residues. V gave up 7 bases and J gave up 3 bases, with 22 bases separating them. Germline CDR1 SQVTM, CDR2 ANQGSEA.